This TCR beta chain was documented in a study of blood T cell repertoires in COVID-19. Study details: Specimens from acute and convalescent COVID-19 originated in the United States, Italy and Spain.

Germline assignment: CDR1 MNHEY and CDR2 SVGEGT. V was clipped by 1 base and J by 0 bases; unmatched bases: 8. CDR3 length: 18 residues. As handled by the study authors: How many nucleated cells were present was estimated from reference gene primer amplification. The repertoire was sequenced with immunoSEQ multiplex PCR; TCRdb's copy has only in-frame clones and lacks some. That table gives V, J and clone size, and the DNA gave D and trimming. Counted here are more than 60,000 clones, 70% to 90% occurring once; the ten biggest clones make up approximately 20%. Sequencing used peripheral blood. V is TRBV6-2 or TRBV6-3 and J is TRBJ2-5, with 10 bases that match TRBD2. The sequence derives from a human donor in a cohort sampled during active COVID-19. The CDR3 loop reads CASSYWSSGGINQETQYF. The CDR3 DNA is TGTGCCAGCAGTTACTGGTCTAGCGGGGGAATAAACCAAGAGACCCAGTACTTC.